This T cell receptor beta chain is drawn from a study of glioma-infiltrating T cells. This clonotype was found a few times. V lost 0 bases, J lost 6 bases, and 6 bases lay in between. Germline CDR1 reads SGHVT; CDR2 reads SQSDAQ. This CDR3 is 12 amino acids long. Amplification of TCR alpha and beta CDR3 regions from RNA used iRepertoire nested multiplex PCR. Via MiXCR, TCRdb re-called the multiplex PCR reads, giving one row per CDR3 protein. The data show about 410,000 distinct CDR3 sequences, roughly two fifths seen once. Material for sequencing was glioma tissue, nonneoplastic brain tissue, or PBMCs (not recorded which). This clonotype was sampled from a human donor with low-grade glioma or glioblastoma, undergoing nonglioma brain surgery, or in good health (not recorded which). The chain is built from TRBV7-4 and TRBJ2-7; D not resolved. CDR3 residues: CASSLAVGEQYF. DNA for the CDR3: TGTGCCAGCAGCTTAGCCGTTGGCGAGCAGTACTTC.